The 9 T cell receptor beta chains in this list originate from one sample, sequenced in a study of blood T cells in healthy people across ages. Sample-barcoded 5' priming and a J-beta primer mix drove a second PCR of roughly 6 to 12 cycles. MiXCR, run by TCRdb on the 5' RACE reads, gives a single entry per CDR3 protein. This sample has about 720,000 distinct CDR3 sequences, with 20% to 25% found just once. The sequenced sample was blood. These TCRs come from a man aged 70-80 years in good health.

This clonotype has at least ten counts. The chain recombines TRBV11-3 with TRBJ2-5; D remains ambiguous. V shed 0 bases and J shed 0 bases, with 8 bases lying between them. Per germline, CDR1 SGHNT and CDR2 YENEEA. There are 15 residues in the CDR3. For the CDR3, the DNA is TGTGCCAGCAGCTTAGATGCAGGATACCAAGAGACCCAGTACTTC. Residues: CASSLDAGYQETQYF. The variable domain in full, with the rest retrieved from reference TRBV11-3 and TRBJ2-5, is EAGVVQSPRYKIIEKKQPVAFWCNPISGHNTLYWYLQNLGQGPELLIRYENEEAVDDSQLPKDRFSAERLKGVDSTLKIQPAELGDSAVYLCASSLDAGYQETQYFGPGTRLLVL.

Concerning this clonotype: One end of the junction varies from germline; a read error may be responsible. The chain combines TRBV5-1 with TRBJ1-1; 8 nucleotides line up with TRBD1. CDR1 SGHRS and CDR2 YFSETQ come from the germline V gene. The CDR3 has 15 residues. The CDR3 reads CAGSLTYRGATEAFF. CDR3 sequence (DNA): TGCGCCGGCAGCTTGACGTACAGGGGGGCCACTGAAGCTTTCTTT.

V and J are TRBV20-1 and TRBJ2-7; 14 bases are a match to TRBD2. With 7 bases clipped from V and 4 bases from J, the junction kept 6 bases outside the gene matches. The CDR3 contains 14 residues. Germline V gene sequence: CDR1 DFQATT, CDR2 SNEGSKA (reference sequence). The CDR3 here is CSGRLAGGLYEQYF. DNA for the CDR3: TGCAGTGGACGACTAGCGGGGGGGCTTTACGAGCAGTACTTC.

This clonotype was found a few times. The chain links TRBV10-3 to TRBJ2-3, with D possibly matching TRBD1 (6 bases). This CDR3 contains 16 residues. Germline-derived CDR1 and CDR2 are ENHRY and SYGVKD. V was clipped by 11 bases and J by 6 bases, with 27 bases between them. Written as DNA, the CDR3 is TGTGCCTCCCCTCTCCGGGACAACTCCCCCAGGGATACGCAGTATTTT. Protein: CASPLRDNSPRDTQYF.

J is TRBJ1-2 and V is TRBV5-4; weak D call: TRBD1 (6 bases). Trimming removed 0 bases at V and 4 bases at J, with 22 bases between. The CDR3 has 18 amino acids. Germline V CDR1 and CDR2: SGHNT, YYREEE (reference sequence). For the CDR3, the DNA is TGTGCCAGCAGCTTGGCCTCCCGCGGATGGGGGCTTGGCTATGGCTACACCTTC. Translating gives CASSLASRGWGLGYGYTF.

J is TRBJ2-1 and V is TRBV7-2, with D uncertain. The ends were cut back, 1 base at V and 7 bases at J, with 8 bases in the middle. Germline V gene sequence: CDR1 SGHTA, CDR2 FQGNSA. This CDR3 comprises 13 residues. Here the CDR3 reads CASSLDPLNEQFF. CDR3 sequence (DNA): TGTGCCAGCAGCTTAGACCCTTTGAATGAGCAGTTCTTC.

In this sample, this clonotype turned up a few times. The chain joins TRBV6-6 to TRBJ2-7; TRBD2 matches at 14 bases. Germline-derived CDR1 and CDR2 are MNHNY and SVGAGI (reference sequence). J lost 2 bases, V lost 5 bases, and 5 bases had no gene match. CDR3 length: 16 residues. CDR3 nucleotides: TGTGCCAGCAGTGGGACTAGCGGGAGCAGGACCTACGAGCAGTACGTC. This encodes CASSGTSGSRTYEQYV.

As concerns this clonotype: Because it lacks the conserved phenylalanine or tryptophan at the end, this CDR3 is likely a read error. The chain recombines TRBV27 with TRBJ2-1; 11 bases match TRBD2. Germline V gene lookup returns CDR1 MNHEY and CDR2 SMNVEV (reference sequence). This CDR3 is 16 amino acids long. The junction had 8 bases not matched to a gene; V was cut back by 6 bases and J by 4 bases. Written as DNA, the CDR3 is TGTGCCAGCAGAAAGCCGGGACTAGCGGAATACAATGAGCAGTTCTCC. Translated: CASRKPGLAEYNEQFS.

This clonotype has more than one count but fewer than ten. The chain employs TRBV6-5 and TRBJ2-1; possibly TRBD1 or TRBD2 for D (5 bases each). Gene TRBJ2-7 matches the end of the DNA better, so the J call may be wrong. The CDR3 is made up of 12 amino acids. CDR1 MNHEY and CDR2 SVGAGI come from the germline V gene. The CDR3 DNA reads TGTGCCAGCAGTCCGGGGCAGGGTGAGCAGTACGTC. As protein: CASSPGQGEQYV.